This T cell receptor beta chain was retrieved from a study of blood T cell repertoires in COVID-19. This clone was seen more than once but under ten times. V dropped 2 bases and J dropped 0 bases, with 11 bases sitting between them. The CDR3 consists of 16 residues. The germline V gene has CDR1 SGHNT and CDR2 YENEEA. Sequencing was performed with immunoSEQ multiplex PCR; in TCRdb, only in-frame clones are kept and a portion is missing. This table holds 45,000 to 60,000 clones, roughly 80% found once. This clonotype was obtained from a woman in her 50s with acute COVID-19. The specimen sequenced was PBMCs or T cells enriched from blood (not recorded which). The J gene is TRBJ1-5, the V gene TRBV11-3; D is uncertain. CDR3 sequence (DNA): TGTGCCAGCAGCTTATGCGGTGTGGGTAGCAATCAGCCCCAGCATTTT. It specifies CASSLCGVGSNQPQHF. The full variable domain, its missing parts supplied by reference TRBV11-3 and TRBJ1-5, is EAGVVQSPRYKIIEKKQPVAFWCNPISGHNTLYWYLQNLGQGPELLIRYENEEAVDDSQLPKDRFSAERLKGVDSTLKIQPAELGDSAVYLCASSLCGVGSNQPQHFGDGTRLSIL.